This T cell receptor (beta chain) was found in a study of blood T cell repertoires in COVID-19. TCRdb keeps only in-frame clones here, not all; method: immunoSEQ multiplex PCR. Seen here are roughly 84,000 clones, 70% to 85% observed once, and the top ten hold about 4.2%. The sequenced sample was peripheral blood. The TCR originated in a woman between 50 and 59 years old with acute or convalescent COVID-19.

As DNA, the CDR3 is TGTGCCAGCAGCTTAAACATCTATGGCTACACCTTC. Translated: CASSLNIYGYTF. V usage is TRBV11-2 and J usage is TRBJ1-2; D gene unclear. Trimming took off 2 bases at V and 4 bases at J, with 5 bases between the two ends. Germline V gives CDR1 SGHAT, CDR2 FQNNGV. The CDR3 is 12 residues long.